The T cell receptor beta chain under discussion was sequenced for a study of response to subunit inactivated influenza vaccine. This clonotype was counted between two and nine times. V lost 4 bases, J lost 0 bases, and 7 bases lay in between. The CDR3 runs 13 residues. The germline V gene has CDR1 LNHDA and CDR2 SQIVND (reference sequence). TCRdb itself ran the RT-PCR reads through MiXCR, one entry per CDR3 protein. The sample includes about 180,000 distinct CDR3 sequences, approximately 9.2% of them seen just once. The sequences come from non-naive T cells sorted from PBMCs, collected on the day of vaccination. The chain has TRBV19 and TRBJ2-7; D is ambiguous. The TCR sequence derives from a man over 45 who received an inactivated influenza vaccine. CDR3 region: CASSTLASYEQYF. The CDR3 DNA reads as TGTGCCAGTAGTACGCTTGCCTCCTACGAGCAGTACTTC.